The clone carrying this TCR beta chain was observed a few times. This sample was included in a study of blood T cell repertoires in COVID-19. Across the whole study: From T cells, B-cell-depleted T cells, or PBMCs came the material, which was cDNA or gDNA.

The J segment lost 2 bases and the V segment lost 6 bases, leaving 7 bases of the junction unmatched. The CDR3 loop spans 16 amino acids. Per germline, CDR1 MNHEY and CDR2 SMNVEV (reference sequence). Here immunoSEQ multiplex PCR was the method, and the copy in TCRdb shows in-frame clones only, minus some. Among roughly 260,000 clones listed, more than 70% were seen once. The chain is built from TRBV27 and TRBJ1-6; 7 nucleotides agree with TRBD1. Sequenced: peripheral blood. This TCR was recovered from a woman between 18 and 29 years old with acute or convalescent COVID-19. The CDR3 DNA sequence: TGTGCCAGCAGCCGAACAGGGGTCACCTATAATTCACCCCTCCACTTT. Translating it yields CASSRTGVTYNSPLHF.